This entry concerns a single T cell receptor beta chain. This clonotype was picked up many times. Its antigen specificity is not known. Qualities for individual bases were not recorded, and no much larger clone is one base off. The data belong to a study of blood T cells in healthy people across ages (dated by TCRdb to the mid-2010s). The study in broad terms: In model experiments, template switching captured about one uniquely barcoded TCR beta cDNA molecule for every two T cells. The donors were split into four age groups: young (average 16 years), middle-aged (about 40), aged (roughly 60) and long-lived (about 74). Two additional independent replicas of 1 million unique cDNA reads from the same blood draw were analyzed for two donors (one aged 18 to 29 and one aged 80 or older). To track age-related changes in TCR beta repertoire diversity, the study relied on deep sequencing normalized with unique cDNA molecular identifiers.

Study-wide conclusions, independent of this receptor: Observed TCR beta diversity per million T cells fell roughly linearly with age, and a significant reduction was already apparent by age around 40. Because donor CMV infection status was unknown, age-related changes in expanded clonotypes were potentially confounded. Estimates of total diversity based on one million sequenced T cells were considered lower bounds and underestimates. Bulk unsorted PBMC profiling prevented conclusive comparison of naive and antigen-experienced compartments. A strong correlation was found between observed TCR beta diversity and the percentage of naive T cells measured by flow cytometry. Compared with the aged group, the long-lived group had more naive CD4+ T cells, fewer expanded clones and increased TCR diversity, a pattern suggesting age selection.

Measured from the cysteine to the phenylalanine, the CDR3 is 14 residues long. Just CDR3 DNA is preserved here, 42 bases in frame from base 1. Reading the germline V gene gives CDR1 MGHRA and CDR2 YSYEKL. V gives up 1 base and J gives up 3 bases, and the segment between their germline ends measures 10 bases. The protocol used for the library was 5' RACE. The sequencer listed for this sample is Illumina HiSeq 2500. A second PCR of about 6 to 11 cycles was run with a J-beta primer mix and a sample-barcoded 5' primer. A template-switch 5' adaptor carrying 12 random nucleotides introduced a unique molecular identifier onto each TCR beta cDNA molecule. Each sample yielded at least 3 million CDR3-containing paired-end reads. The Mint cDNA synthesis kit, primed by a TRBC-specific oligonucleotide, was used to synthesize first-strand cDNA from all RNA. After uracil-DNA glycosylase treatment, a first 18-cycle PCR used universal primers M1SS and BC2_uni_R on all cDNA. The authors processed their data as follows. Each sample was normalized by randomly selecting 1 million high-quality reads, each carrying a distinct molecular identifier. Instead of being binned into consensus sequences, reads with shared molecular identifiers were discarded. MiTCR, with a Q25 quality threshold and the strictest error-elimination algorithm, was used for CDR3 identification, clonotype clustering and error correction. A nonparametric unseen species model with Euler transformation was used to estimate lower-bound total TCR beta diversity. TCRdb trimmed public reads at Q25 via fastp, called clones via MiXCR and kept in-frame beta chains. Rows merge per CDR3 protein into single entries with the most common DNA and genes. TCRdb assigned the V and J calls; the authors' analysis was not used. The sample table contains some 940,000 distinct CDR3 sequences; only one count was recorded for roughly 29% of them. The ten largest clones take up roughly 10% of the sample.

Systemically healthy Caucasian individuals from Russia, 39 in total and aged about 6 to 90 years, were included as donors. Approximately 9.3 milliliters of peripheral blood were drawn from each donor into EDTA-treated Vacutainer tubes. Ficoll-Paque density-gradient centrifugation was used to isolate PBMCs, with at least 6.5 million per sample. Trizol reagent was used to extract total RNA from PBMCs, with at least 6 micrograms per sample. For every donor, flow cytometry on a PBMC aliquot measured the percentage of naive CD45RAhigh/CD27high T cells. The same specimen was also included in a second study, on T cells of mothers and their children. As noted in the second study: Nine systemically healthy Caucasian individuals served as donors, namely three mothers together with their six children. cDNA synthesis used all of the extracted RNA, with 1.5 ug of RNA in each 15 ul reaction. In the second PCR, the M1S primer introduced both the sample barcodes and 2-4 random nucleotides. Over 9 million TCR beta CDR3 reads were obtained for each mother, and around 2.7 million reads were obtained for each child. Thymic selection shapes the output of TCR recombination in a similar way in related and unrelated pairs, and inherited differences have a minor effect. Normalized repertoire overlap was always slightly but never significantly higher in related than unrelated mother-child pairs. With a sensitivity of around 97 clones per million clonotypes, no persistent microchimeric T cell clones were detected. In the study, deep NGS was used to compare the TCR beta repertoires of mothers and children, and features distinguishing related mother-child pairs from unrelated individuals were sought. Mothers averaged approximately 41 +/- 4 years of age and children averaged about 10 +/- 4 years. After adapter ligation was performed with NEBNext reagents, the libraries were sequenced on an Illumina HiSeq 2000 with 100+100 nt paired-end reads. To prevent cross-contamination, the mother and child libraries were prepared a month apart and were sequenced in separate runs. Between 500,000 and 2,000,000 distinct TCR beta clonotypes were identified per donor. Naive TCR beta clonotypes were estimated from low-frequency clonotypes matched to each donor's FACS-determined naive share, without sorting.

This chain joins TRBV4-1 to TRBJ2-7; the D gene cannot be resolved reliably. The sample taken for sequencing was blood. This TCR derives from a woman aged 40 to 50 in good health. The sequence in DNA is TGCGCCAGCAGCCAAGGACACGGTAGCTACGAGCAGTACTTC. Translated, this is CASSQGHGSYEQYF.